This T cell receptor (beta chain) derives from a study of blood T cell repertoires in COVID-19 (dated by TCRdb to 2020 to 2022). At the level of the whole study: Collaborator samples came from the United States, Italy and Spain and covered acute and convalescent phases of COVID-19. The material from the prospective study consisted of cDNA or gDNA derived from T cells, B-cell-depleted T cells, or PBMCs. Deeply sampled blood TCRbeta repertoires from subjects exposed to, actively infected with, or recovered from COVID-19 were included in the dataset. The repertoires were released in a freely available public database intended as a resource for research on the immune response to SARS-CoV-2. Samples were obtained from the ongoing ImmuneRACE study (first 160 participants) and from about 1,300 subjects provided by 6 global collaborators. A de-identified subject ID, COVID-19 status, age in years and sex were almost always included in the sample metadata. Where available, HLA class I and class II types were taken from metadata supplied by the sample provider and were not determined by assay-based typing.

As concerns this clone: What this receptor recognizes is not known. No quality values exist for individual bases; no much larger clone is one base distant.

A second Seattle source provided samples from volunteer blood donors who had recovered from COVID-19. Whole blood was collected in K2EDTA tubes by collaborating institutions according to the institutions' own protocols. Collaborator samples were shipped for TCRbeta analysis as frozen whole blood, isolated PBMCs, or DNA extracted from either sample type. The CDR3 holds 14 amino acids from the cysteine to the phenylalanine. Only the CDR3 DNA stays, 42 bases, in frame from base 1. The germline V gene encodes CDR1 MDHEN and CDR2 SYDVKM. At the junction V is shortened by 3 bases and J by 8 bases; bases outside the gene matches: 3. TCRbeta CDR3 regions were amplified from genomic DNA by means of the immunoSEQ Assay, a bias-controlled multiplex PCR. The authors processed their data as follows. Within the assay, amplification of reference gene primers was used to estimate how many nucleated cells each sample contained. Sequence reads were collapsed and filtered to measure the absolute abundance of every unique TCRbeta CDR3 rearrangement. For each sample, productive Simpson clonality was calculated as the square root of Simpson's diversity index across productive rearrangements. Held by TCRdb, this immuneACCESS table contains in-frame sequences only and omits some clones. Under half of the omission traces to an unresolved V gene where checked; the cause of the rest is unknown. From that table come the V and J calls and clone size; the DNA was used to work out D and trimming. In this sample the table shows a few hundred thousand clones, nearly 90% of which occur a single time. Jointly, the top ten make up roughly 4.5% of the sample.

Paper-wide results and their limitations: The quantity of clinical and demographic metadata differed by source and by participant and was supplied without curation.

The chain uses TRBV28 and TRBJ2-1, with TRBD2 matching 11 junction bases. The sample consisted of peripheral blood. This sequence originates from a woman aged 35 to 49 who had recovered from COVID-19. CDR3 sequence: CASSFSGGADEQFF. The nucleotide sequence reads TGTGCCAGCAGTTTTAGCGGGGGGGCGGATGAGCAGTTCTTC.